Listed here are 17 T cell receptor beta chains from one sample, sequenced in a study of cytomegalovirus exposure and HLA in healthy donors. PCR amplification relied on 60 Vbeta primers (plus 13 Jbeta primers). TCRdb's table, derived via immunoSEQ multiplex PCR, lists solely in-frame clones and lacks some. The sample contains 120,000 or so clones, 15% to 20% of which appear only once. The sequenced sample was PBMCs. All receptors come from a female donor in good health and CMV-seropositive.

This clone has just a few counts. The CDR3 coding sequence is TGTGCCAGCAGCCGCCCGTCCGGGGGGCCCGCGAACACCGGGGAGCTGTTTTTT. Translating it yields CASSRPSGGPANTGELFF. This rearrangement joins TRBV7-9 to TRBJ2-2; TRBD2 might be the D (7 bases). CDR1 is SEHNR, CDR2 FQNEAQ, per germline (reference sequence). The CDR3 covers 18 residues. The V and J ends lost 5 bases and 0 bases respectively, with 19 bases between them.

Only a few counts were recorded for this clone. The V gene is TRBV6-5, the J gene TRBJ2-5; 7 positions agree with TRBD2. The length of the CDR3 is 14 residues. J gave up 5 bases and V 6 bases, and 9 bases lay outside the gene matches. Germline CDR1 and CDR2: MNHEY and SVGAGI. CDR3 coding DNA: TGTGCCAGCAGAGCGGGACGCCCGGGGGAGACCCAGTACTTC. Its protein product is CASRAGRPGETQYF.

The chain couples TRBV10-3 to TRBJ1-5; no clear D. Trimming stripped 2 bases from V and 4 bases from J, with 6 bases between. The germline gives CDR1 ENHRY, CDR2 SYGVKD. The CDR3 consists of 13 residues. The CDR3 protein is CAISEGPNQPQHF. The CDR3 DNA reads TGTGCCATCAGTGAGGGGCCGAATCAGCCCCAGCATTTT.

This clone has just a few counts. The chain has TRBV2 and TRBJ2-3; 9 nucleotides align to TRBD2. Germline V gene data show CDR1 as SNHLY and CDR2 as FYNNEI. J lost 7 bases, V lost 8 bases, and 10 bases had no gene match. There are 14 residues in the CDR3. CDR3 nucleotide sequence: TGTGCCAGCCGCAGGACTAGCGTTATAAATACGCAGTATTTT. Translated: CASRRTSVINTQYF.

The V and J genes are TRBV2 and TRBJ2-3; 8 nucleotides align to TRBD1. CDR1 SNHLY and CDR2 FYNNEI come from the germline V gene. The CDR3 loop spans 14 amino acids. Trimming removed 6 bases from V and 2 bases from J; junction bases left unmatched: 4. The CDR3 is CASSTDRDTDTQYF. CDR3 sequence (DNA): TGTGCCAGCAGCACGGACAGGGACACAGATACGCAGTATTTT.

This rearrangement joins TRBV10-3 to TRBJ2-2; TRBD1 matches at 9 bases. V shed 7 bases and J 4 bases; nucleotides not matched to a gene: 7. CDR1 and CDR2 from the germline V gene are ENHRY and SYGVKD. This CDR3 contains 15 residues. The CDR3 nucleotides read TGTGCCATCACTAGGGACAGGGTAGGCACCGGGGAGCTGTTTTTT. Encoded protein: CAITRDRVGTGELFF.

This clone has just a few counts. The chain uses TRBV4-1 and TRBJ2-1; a weak D match, TRBD1 (6 bases). V was cut by 0 bases and J by 1 base, with 13 bases left in between. The CDR3 is 17 amino acids. The germline V gene encodes CDR1 MGHRA and CDR2 YSYEKL. This chain's CDR3 is CASSQEDTGHSYNEQFF. CDR3 coding DNA: TGCGCCAGCAGCCAAGAAGATACGGGACATTCCTACAATGAGCAGTTCTTC.

This clone was recorded once. V is TRBV5-4 and J is TRBJ2-7; TRBD1 is a possible D gene (5 bases). The germline CDR1 and CDR2 sequences are SGHNT and YYREEE (reference sequence). Trimming cost V 1 base and J 3 bases, with 8 bases left between them. The CDR3 totals 13 residues. The CDR3 spells CASSLRGSYEQYF. The CDR3 region has the DNA TGTGCCAGCAGCTTGAGGGGAAGCTACGAGCAGTACTTC.

This clone was counted only a few times. The chain carries TRBV4-3 and TRBJ1-1; D uncertain. The CDR3 runs to 14 residues. The ends were cut back, 0 bases at V and 0 bases at J, with 5 bases in the middle. CDR1 is LGHNA and CDR2 is YSLEER in the germline V gene. The CDR3 spells CASSQETVNTEAFF. The DNA for the CDR3 is TGCGCCAGCAGCCAAGAAACGGTGAACACTGAAGCTTTCTTT.

This clone was detected only a few times. This rearrangement joins TRBV4-2 to TRBJ2-6; possible D gene TRBD1, 5 bases. The CDR3 is made up of 15 amino acids. V was clipped by 3 bases and J by 4 bases, with 10 bases between them. Germline CDR1 reads LGHNA; CDR2 reads YNFKEQ. CDR3: CASSQDILGANVLTF. DNA of the CDR3: TGTGCCAGCAGCCAGGACATTTTGGGGGCCAACGTCCTGACTTTC.

J is TRBJ1-1 and V is TRBV10-3, with D unresolved. Germline CDR1 is ENHRY and CDR2 is SYGVKD. CDR3 length: 14 residues. V dropped 4 bases and J dropped 0 bases, with 9 bases sitting between them. The CDR3 is CAISAGPMNTEAFF. DNA for the CDR3: TGTGCCATCAGTGCCGGTCCAATGAACACTGAAGCTTTCTTT.

This clone has more than one count but fewer than ten. V is TRBV28 and J is TRBJ1-3; 12 positions agree with TRBD1. V shed 1 base and J 6 bases; nucleotides not matched to a gene: 7. The CDR3 extends over 17 amino acids. The V gene's germline CDR1 is MDHEN and CDR2 SYDVKM. CDR3: CASSLYVGQGASNTIYF. The CDR3 nucleotides are TGTGCCAGCAGTTTATATGTGGGACAGGGGGCTTCAAACACCATATATTTT. The complete variable domain, with remaining parts taken from reference TRBV28 and TRBJ1-3, reads DVKVTQSSRYLVKRTGEKVFLECVQDMDHENMFWYRQDPGLGLRLIYFSYDVKMKEKGDIPEGYSVSREKKERFSLILESASTNQTSMYLCASSLYVGQGASNTIYFGEGSWLTVV.

This clone was counted between two and nine times. The rearrangement links TRBV5-1 to TRBJ1-5; unclear D gene. V was cut by 1 base and J by 6 bases, with 14 bases left in between. Per the germline V gene, CDR1 is SGHRS and CDR2 is YFSETQ. The length of the CDR3 is 15 residues. The CDR3: CASSLYGLYGQPQHF. DNA of the CDR3: TGCGCCAGCAGCTTGTACGGGTTGTACGGTCAGCCCCAGCATTTT.

The chain joins TRBV30 to TRBJ2-2; 16 positions agree with TRBD2. CDR3 size: 19 residues. V lost 1 base to trimming and J lost 7 bases; unmatched junction nucleotides: 12. Germline CDR1 and CDR2: GTSNPN and SVGIG (reference sequence). The CDR3 region is CAWSAGLAGGPGHIGELFF. DNA for the CDR3: TGTGCCTGGAGTGCGGGACTAGCGGGAGGGCCGGGACACATCGGGGAGCTGTTTTTT.

This chain uses TRBV30 with TRBJ2-7; the match to TRBD2 covers 13 bases. This CDR3 comprises 14 residues. J was trimmed by 6 bases and V by 5 bases; bases with no gene match: 7. Germline values: CDR1 GTSNPN, CDR2 SVGIG (reference sequence). For the CDR3, the DNA is TGTGCCTGGGAACCGGGACTAGCGGGACTCGAGCAGTACTTC. The encoded protein is CAWEPGLAGLEQYF.

The chain carries TRBV6-1 and TRBJ2-5; 10 nucleotides agree with TRBD1. The V and J ends lost 6 bases and 4 bases, in that order; junction bases with no gene match: 8. Germline CDR1 is MNHNS and CDR2 is SASEGT. The CDR3 runs to 15 residues. CDR3 sequence: CASSLTGGGVETQYF. As DNA, the CDR3 is TGTGCCAGCAGCCTGACAGGGGGCGGGGTAGAGACCCAGTACTTC.

The sample holds a few counts of this clone. The rearrangement joins TRBV29-1 to TRBJ2-3; 7 positions match TRBD2. The CDR3 has 13 amino acids. V gave up 4 bases and J gave up 0 bases; unmatched junction bases: 1. CDR1 and CDR2 from the germline V gene are SQVTM and ANQGSEA. The CDR3 DNA follows: TGCAGCGTTGGGGAGGGAAGCACAGATACGCAGTATTTT. This sequence encodes CSVGEGSTDTQYF.